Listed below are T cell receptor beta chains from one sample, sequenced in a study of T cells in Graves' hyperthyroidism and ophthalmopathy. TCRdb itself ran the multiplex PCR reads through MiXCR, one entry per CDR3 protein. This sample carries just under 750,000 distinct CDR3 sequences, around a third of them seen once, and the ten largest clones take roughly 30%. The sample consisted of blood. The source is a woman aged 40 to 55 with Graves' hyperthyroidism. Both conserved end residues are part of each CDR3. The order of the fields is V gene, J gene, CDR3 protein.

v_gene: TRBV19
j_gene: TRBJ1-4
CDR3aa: CASSIPREFATNEKLFF

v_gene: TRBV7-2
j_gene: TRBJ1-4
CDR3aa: CASSLGQDGGEKLFF

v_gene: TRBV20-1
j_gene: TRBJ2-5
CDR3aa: CSAAIWRALQETQYF

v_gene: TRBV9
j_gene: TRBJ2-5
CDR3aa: CASSPMGLAGKETQYF

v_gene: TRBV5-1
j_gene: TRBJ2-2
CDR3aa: CASSFRTGGSGELFF

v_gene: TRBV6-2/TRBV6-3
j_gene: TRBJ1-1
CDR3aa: CASSGQASTEAFF

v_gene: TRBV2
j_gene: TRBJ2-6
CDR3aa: CASRDRRASGANVLTF

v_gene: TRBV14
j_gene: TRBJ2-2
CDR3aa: CASSHPRLLAGGLLTGELFF

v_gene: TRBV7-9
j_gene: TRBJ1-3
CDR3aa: CASSVRPTVGGNTIYF

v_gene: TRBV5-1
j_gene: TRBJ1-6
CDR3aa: CASSPMTGGNDSPLHF

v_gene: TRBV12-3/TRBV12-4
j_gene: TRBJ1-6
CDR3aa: CAISLWGSPLHF

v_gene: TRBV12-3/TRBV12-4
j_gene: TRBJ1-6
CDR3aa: CASSFHNSPLHF

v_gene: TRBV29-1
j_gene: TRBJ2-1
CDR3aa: CSADRLAGRNEQFF

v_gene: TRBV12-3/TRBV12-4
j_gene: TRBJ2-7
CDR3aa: CASSWARSYEQYF

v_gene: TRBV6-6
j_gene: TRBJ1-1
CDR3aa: CASSYPGQGNTEAFF

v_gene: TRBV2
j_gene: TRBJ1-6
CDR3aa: CASSVMGGNSPLHF

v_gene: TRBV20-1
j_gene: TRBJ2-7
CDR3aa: CSAPRPRTGLPYEQYF

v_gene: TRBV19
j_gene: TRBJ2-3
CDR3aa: CASSIGGGRSLDTQYF

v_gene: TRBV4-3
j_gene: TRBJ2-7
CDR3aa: CASSQPHKDGIYGQYF

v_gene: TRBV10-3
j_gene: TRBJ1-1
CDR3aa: CAISETGGNAFF

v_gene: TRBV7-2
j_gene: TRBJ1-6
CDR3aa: CASSLEREDRGHSPLHF

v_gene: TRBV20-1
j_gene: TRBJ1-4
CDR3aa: CSAPQETTNEKLFF

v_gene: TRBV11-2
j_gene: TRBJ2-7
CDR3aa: CASSRGLRSYEQYF

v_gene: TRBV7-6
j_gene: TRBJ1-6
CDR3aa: CASNQEPGQQNSPLHF

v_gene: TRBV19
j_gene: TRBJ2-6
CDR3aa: CASSTFFSSGANVLTF

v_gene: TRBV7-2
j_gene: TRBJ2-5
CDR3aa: CASSLGIQETQYF

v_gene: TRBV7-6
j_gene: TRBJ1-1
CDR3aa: CASSLVKVGYTEAFF

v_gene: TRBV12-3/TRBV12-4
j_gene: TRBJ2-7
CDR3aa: CASSLTERYEQYF

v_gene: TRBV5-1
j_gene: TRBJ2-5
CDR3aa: CASSFDQETHYF

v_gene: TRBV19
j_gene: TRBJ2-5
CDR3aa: CASSTGTAGETQYF

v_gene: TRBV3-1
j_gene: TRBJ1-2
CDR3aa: CASSQDSGGYTF

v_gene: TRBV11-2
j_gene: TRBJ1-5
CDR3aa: CASSLLATGSNQPQHF

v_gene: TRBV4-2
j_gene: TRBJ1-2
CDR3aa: CASSQQQGALNYGYTF

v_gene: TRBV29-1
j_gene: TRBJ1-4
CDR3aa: CSVRTGSSILEKLFF

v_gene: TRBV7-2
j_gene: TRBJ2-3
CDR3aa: CASSLVAGPTSTDTQYF

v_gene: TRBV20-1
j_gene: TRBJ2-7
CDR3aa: CSAPPSGGGPGEQYF

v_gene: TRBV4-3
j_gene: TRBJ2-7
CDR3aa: CASSHSGGGDEQYF

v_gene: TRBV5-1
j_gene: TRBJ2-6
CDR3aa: CASSHKSGGAFSGANVLTF

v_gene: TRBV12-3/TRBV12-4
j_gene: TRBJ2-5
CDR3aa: CASSAGQGAEETQYF

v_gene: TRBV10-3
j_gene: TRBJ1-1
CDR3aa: CASSGIQDGTEAFF

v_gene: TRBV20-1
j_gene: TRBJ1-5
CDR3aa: CSASTGWSQPQHF

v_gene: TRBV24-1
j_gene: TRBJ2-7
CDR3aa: CATSDPRTGIEQYF

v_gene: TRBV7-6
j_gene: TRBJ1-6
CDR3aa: CASSFGQGATPLHF

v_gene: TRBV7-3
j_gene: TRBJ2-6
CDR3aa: CASSQFLGPAASSGANVLTF

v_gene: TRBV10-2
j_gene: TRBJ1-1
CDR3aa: CASRASSPPGWEAEAFF

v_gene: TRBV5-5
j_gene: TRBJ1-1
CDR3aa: CASSPIEGVGVPEAFF

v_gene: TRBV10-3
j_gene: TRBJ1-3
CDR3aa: CASSYSWVPGNTIYF

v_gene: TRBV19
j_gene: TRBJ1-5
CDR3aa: CASSIVVGRDNQPQHF

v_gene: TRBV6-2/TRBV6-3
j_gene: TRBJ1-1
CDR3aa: CASRPGSAAPEAFF

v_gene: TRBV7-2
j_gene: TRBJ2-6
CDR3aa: CASSPRGGASYSGANVLTF

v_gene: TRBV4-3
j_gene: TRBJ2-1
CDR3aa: CASSQDLGVSGNEQFF

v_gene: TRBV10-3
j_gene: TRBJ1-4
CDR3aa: CATGTGHSSEKLFF

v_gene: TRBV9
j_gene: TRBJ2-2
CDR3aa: CASSVDDTGELFF

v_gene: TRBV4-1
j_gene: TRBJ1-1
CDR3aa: CASSTRTEETEAFF

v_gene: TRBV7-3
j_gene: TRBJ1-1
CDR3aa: CASSLYAGGTEASF

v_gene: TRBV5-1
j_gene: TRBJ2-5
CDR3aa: CASSLNGLAGLQETQYF

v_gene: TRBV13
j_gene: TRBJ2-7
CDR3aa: CASSLEGAATYEQYF